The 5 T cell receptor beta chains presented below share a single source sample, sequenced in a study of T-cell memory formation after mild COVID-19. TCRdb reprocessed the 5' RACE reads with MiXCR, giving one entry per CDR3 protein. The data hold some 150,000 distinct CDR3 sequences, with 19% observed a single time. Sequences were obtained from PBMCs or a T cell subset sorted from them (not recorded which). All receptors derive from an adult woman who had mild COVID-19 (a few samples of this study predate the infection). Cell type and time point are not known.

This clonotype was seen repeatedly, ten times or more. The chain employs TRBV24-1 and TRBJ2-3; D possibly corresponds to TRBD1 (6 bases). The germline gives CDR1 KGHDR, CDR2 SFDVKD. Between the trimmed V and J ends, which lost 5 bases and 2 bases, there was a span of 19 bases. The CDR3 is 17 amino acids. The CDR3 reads CATSAGSQGPSTDTQYF. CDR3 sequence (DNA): TGTGCCACCAGTGCAGGGAGCCAGGGGCCATCCACAGATACGCAGTATTTT.

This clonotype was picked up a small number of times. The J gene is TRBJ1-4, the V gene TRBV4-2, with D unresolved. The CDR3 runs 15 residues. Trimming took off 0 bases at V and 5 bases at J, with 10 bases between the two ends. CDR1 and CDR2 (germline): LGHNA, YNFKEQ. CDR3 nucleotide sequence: TGTGCCAGCAGCCAAGATGGCAGGAGGAATGAAAAACTGTTTTTT. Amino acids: CASSQDGRRNEKLFF.

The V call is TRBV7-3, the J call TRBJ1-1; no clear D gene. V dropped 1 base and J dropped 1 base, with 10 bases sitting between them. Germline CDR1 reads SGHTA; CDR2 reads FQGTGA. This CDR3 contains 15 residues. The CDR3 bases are TGTGCCAGCAGCTTAAGGCGGGGAGGGAACACTGAAGCTTTCTTT. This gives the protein CASSLRRGGNTEAFF. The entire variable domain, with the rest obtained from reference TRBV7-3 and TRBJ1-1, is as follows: GAGVSQTPSNKVTEKGKYVELRCDPISGHTALYWYRQSLGQGPEFLIYFQGTGAADDSGLPNDRFFAVRPEGSVSTLKIQRTERGDSAVYLCASSLRRGGNTEAFFGQGTRLTVV.

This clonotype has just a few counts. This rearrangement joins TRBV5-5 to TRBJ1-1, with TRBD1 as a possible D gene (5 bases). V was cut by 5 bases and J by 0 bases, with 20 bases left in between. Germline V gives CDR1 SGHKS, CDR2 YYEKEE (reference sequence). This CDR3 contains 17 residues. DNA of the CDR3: TGTGCCAGCAGACTGGTATCCGACAGCTCCATGAACACTGAAGCTTTCTTT. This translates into CASRLVSDSSMNTEAFF.

The chain's CDR3 is CASSPRDRWKAGELFF. The CDR3 DNA reads TGTGCCAGCAGTCCACGGGACAGGTGGAAGGCCGGGGAGCTGTTTTTT. The chain employs TRBV12-3 or TRBV12-4 and TRBJ2-2, with 8 nucleotides matching TRBD1. Germline trimming cut 5 bases from V and 6 bases from J; bases unmatched to any gene: 11. This CDR3 spans 16 amino acids.